Listed below are T cell receptor beta chains from one sample, sequenced in a study of T cells in Graves' hyperthyroidism and ophthalmopathy. Each CDR3 protein gets one entry after TCRdb re-called the multiplex PCR reads with MiXCR. The repertoire includes fewer than 900,000 distinct CDR3 sequences, approximately 16% of them detected once, and 8.4% sits in the top ten. Sequencing was performed on blood. These receptors were taken from a man aged 18 to 29 with Graves' hyperthyroidism. The CDR3 runs from the conserved cysteine through the conserved F or W.

CDR3 protein | J gene | V gene
CASSGTGLANIQYF | TRBJ2-4 | TRBV11-2
CASSYGLAGGTYNEQFF | TRBJ2-1 | TRBV5-1
CASSPDTRDEQFF | TRBJ2-1 | TRBV18
CASSPKRAWGPLNTEAFF | TRBJ1-1 | TRBV4-1
CASRVAGTTDTQYF | TRBJ2-3 | TRBV28
CASNFVPTNEQYF | TRBJ2-7 | TRBV28
CASTLGSSGRDTQYF | TRBJ2-3 | TRBV27
CASSVGLAANYNEQFF | TRBJ2-1 | TRBV9
CATSRDFADTQYF | TRBJ2-3 | TRBV15
CASSLGPWTGESRTDTQYF | TRBJ2-3 | TRBV5-1
CASSPFAGRGHPGGNTIYF | TRBJ1-3 | TRBV14
CATSDSGLEGYNTQYF | TRBJ2-3 | TRBV24-1
CASSSGGRVGEQYF | TRBJ2-7 | TRBV28
CASSTLAGERNEQFF | TRBJ2-1 | TRBV14
CASRISGRAVRNTGELFF | TRBJ2-2 | TRBV12-3/TRBV12-4
CASSLARGRGLEETQYF | TRBJ2-5 | TRBV5-1
CASSLTSGSGYEQYF | TRBJ2-7 | TRBV7-2
CSVVFSPSAGELFF | TRBJ2-2 | TRBV29-1
CASSYSISGTEAFF | TRBJ1-1 | TRBV6-5
CASNLGPSGTEAFF | TRBJ1-1 | TRBV7-8
CASSQAEGTYGANVLTF | TRBJ2-6 | TRBV4-1
CSVEGASGRLPKETQYF | TRBJ2-5 | TRBV29-1
CASLNNGGGNEKLFF | TRBJ1-4 | TRBV2
CASSVSSGAFYGYTF | TRBJ1-2 | TRBV9
CASSPRGLSGQPQHF | TRBJ1-5 | TRBV12-3/TRBV12-4
CATALGTGLAGELFF | TRBJ2-2 | TRBV27
CASSLAVGLTYEQYF | TRBJ2-7 | TRBV12-3/TRBV12-4
CANSRLAGGSYNEQFF | TRBJ2-1 | TRBV27
CASNTGGKGANVLTF | TRBJ2-6 | TRBV2
CASNLSGPGTSTDTQYF | TRBJ2-3 | TRBV7-2
CASSQSTGTTYNEQFF | TRBJ2-1 | TRBV12-3/TRBV12-4